This T cell receptor (beta chain) was retrieved from a study of T cell responses to AZD1222 COVID-19 vaccine. Study-level results: Vaccine-associated CD4 TCRs ranged over spike, dominating at 160-218 and 743-854. Nearly half of spike-specific TCRs reportedly target unmutated variant regions. Donors were mostly white British, more females; clonal diversity possibly underestimated.

TCRdb's table, derived via immunoSEQ multiplex PCR, lists solely in-frame clones and lacks some. The table has approximately 190,000 clones, approximately 94% seen once; the top ten hold around 1%. Worth noting for this clone: Its specificity is unknown.

The CDR3 runs 15 residues. Trimming removed 1 base from V and 3 bases from J, with 10 bases in between. Germline values: CDR1 SGHTA, CDR2 FQGNSA. The sample in question was peripheral blood, obtained 28 days after the second AZD1222 dose. This chain connects TRBV7-2 to TRBJ2-1; a possible D gene is TRBD1 (5 bases). This sequence originates from an adult who received the AZD1222 COVID-19 vaccine. The CDR3 nucleotides read TGTGCCAGCAGCTTAGGGCAGGGAAACTACAATGAGCAGTTCTTC. It yields the protein CASSLGQGNYNEQFF.